This TCR beta chain originates from a study of PD-L1 blockade in urothelial cancer. Overall study: Bladder-origin urothelial cancer in males covered about 90% of the roughly 30 patients. Blood analyses occurred 3 weeks (second dose) and 6 weeks post treatment start. Study results and limitations: Patients with below-median pretreatment blood clonality survived longer.

Time point of the sample: peripheral blood 6 weeks after treatment start. The diagnosis in patients was locally advanced or metastatic urothelial carcinoma. Germline values: CDR1 SNHLY, CDR2 FYNNEI. V dropped 3 bases and J dropped 2 bases, with 11 bases sitting between them. The CDR3 totals 14 residues. Worth noting for this clone: Its antigen is unidentified.

The table came from immunoSEQ multiplex PCR; TCRdb's copy has only in-frame clones and leaves some out. The sample lists 80,000 to 95,000 clones; around four fifths were seen once. This chain joins TRBV2 and TRBJ2-7; weak D call: TRBD1 (6 bases). This receptor was obtained from a man in his sixties or seventies with urothelial cancer. The sample consisted of PBMCs, taken around atezolizumab (anti-PD-L1) treatment. CDR3 amino acids: CASSEFGGTYEQYF. The CDR3 DNA sequence: TGTGCCAGCAGTGAGTTTGGGGGCACCTACGAGCAGTACTTC. Using reference TRBV2 and TRBJ2-7 for the parts outside the CDR3, the full variable domain is EPEVTQTPSHQVTQMGQEVILRCVPISNHLYFYWYRQILGQKVEFLVSFYNNEISEKSEIFDDQFSVERPDGSNFTLKIRSTKLEDSAMYFCASSEFGGTYEQYFGPGTRLTVT.